The clone carrying this T cell receptor (beta chain) was detected ten times or more. As yet, its antigen is unknown. The TCR beta library used iRepertoire HTBI primers with Arm-PCR amplification of CDR3. TCRdb called the multiplex PCR reads again in MiXCR, with one record for every CDR3 protein. The sample consists of 300,000 to 350,000 distinct CDR3 sequences, 15% to 20% of them appearing once. The data are from a study of regulatory T cells in long-lasting Graves disease. The CDR3 runs 16 residues. V dropped 6 bases and J dropped 7 bases, with 21 bases sitting between them. CDR1 is MNHNS and CDR2 is SASEGT in the germline V gene. Time point defined: persistent/refractory GD, antithyroid drugs over 5 years with positive TRAb. There was RNA extracted from PBMCs, and the TCR library was made from it. Approximately 8.3 milliliters of peripheral blood went into EDTA tubes. Study-level findings and limits: Under persistent disease, TRBV28, TRBJ1-2 and TRBJ2-5 were used preferentially. Persistent patients shared more public clonotypes (over 2,500) than new patients (nearly 1,000). Persistent Graves' patients showed a TCR diversity that was lower than that of newly diagnosed ones.

The origin of this receptor is a female donor with Graves disease. The chain links TRBV6-1 to TRBJ2-2; D is unresolved. The sample in question was peripheral blood mononuclear cells (PBMCs), obtained when the disease was refractory, from a patient treated with antithyroid drugs. CDR3 DNA: TGTGCCAGCAGAGAGCCGAGAGGAAAGGGCGTCGGGGAGCTGTTTTTT. Its protein is CASREPRGKGVGELFF.